This T cell receptor beta chain came from a study of CD8 T cells in ankylosing spondylitis. Notes on the study in general: Ankylosing spondylitis blood appeared to be characterized by a TCR beta motif of roughly eight highly homologous variants.

Using its own MiXCR run on the 5' RACE reads, TCRdb lists one record per CDR3 protein. The repertoire holds about 500,000 distinct CDR3 sequences, with about 12% as singletons. Trimming pared 9 bases from V and 4 bases from J, leaving 12 bases between. This CDR3 region has 12 residues. Germline CDR1 reads MNHEY; CDR2 reads SVGAGI. This clonotype was seen only a few times. The antigen remains undetermined. The rearrangement joins TRBV6-5 to TRBJ1-1; D is uncertain. Sequenced material: blood, either unsorted or a sorted T cell fraction (not recorded which). The receptor's source is a male donor with ankylosing spondylitis. The CDR3 DNA reads TGTGCCAGGAGGTCGTCTGGCACTGAAGCTTTCTTT. Encoded protein: CARRSSGTEAFF.